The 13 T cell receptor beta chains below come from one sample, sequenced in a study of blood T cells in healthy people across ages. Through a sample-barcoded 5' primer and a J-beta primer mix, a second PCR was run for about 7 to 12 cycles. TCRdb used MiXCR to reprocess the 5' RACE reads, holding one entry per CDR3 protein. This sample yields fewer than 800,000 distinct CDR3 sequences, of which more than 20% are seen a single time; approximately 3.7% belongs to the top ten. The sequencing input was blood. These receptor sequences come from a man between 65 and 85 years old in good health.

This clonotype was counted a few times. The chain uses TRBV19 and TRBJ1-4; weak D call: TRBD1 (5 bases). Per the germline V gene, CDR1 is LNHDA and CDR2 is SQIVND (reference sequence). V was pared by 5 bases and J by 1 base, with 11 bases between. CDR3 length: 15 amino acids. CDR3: CASSPLGGTNEKLFF. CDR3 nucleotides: TGTGCCAGTAGTCCCCTTGGGGGAACTAATGAAAAACTGTTTTTT.

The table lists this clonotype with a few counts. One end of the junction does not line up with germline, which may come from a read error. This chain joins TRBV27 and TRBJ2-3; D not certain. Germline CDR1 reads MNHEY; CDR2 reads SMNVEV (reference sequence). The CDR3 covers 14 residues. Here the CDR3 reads CVSSLSGSTDTQYF. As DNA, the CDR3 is TGTGTCAGCAGTTTATCGGGCAGCACAGATACGCAGTATTTT.

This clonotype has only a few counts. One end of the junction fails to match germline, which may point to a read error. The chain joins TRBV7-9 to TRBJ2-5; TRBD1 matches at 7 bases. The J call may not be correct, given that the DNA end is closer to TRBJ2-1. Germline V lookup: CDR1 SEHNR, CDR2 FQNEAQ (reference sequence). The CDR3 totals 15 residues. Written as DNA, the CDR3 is TGTGCCTGCAGCTTAACGGGACAGATCTACAATGAGCAGTTCTTC. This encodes CACSLTGQIYNEQFF.

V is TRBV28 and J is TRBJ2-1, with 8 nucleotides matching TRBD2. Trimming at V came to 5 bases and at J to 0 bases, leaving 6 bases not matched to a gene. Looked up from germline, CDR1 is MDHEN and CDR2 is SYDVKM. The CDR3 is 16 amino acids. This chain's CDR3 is CASSQIAGLSYNEQFF. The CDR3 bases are TGTGCCAGCAGTCAGATAGCGGGACTCTCCTACAATGAGCAGTTCTTC.

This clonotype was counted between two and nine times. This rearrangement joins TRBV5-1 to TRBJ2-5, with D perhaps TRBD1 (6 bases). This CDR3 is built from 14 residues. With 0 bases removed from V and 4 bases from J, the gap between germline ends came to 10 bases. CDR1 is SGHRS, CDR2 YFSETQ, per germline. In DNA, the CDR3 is TGCGCCAGCAGCTTGGGGACAGCCGGAGAGACCCAGTACTTC. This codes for CASSLGTAGETQYF.

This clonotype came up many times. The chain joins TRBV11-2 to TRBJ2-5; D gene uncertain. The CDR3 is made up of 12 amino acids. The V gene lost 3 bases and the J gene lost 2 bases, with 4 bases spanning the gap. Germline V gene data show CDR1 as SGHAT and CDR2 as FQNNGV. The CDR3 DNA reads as TGTGCCAGCAGCTTCGAGCAAGAGACCCAGTACTTC. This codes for CASSFEQETQYF.

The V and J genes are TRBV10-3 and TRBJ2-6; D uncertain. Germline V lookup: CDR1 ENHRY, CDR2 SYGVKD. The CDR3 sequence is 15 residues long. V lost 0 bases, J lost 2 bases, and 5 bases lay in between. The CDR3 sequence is CAISESTPGANVLTF. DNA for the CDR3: TGTGCCATCAGTGAGTCTACGCCTGGGGCCAACGTCCTGACTTTC.

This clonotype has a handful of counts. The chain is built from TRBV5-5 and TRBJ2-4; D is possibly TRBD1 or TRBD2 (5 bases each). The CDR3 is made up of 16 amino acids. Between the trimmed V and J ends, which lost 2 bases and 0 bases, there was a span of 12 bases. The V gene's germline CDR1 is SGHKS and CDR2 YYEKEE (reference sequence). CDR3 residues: CASSFGAGLAKNIQYF. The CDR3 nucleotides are TGTGCCAGCAGCTTCGGGGCAGGCTTAGCCAAAAACATTCAGTACTTC.

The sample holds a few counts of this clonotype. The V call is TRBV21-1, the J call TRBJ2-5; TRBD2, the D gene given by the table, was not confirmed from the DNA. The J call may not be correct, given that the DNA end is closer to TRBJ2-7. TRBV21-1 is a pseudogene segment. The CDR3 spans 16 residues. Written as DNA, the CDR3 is TGTGCCAGCAGCAAAGCGAGGCGGGAGGACACATACGAGCAGTACTTC. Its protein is CASSKARREDTYEQYF.

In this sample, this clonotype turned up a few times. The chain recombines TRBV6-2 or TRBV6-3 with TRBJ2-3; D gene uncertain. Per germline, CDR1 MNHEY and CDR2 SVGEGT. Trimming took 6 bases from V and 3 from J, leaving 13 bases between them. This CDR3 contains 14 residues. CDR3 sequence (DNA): TGTGCCAGCAGACGGGTAGCCGAGACAGATACGCAGTATTTT. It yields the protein CASRRVAETDTQYF.

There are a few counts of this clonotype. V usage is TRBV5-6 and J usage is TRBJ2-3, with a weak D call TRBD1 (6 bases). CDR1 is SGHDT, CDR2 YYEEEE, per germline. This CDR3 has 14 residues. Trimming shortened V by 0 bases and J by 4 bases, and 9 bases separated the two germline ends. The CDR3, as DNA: TGTGCCAGCAGCTTGGTTACAGGGTCAGATACGCAGTATTTT. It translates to CASSLVTGSDTQYF. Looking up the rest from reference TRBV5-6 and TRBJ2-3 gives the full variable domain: DAGVTQSPTHLIKTRGQQVTLRCSPKSGHDTVSWYQQALGQGPQFIFQYYEEEERQRGNFPDRFSGHQFPNYSSELNVNALLLGDSALYLCASSLVTGSDTQYFGPGTRLTVL.

In DNA, the CDR3 is TGTGCCAGCAGGGTCTACAGGGAGGTGAACACTGAAGCTTTCTTT. Translating gives CASRVYREVNTEAFF. The chain is built from TRBV2 and TRBJ1-1; perhaps TRBD1 as D (6 bases). Trimming removed 6 bases at V and 0 bases at J, with 14 bases between. Germline V gene data show CDR1 as SNHLY and CDR2 as FYNNEI. The CDR3 covers 15 residues.

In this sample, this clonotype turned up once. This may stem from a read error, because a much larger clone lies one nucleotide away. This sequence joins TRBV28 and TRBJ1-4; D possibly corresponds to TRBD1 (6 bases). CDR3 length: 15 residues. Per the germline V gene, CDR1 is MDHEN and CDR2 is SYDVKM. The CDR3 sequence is CASSRPGATNGKLFF. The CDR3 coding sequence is TGTGCCAGCAGCCGCCCAGGGGCAACTAATGGAAAACTGTTTTTT.